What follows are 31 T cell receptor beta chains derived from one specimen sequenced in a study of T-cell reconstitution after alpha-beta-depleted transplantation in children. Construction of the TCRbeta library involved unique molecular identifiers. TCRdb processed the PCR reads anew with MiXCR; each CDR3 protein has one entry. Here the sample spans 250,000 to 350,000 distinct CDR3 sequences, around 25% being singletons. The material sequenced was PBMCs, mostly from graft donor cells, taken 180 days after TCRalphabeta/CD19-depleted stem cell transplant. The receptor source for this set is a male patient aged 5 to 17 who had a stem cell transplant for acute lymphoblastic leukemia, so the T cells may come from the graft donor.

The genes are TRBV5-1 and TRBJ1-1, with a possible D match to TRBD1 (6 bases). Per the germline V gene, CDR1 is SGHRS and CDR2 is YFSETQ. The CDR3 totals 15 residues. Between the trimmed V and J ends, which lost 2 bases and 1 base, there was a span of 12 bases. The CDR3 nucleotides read TGCGCCAGCAGCTTCCACAGGGACGGGAACACTGAAGCTTTCTTT. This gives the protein CASSFHRDGNTEAFF.

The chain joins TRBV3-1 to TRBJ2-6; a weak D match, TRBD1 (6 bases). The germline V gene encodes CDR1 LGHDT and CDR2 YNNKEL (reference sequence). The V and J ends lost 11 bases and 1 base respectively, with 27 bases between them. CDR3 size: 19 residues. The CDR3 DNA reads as TGTGCCTTCAGTTTATTGGGGGCCTCGCTAAAATCTGGGGCCAACGTCCTGACTTTC. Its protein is CAFSLLGASLKSGANVLTF.

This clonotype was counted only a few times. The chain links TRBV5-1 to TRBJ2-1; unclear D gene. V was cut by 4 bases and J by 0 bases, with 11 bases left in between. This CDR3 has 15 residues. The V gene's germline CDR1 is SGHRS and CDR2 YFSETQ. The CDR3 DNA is TGCGCCAGCAGCCCCAGCAGGAACTCCTACAATGAGCAGTTCTTC. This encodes CASSPSRNSYNEQFF.

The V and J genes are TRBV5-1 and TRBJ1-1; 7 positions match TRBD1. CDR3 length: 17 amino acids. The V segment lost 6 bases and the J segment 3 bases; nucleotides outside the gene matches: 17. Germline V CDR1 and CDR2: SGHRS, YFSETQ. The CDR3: CASNLGVPGGVYTEAFF. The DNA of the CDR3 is TGCGCCAGCAACTTAGGGGTCCCAGGGGGAGTCTACACTGAAGCTTTCTTT.

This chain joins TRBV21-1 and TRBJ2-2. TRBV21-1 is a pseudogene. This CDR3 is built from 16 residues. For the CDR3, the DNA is TGTGCCAGCAACTTAAGACTGGACGGATACACCGGGGAGCTGTTTTTT. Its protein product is CASNLRLDGYTGELFF.

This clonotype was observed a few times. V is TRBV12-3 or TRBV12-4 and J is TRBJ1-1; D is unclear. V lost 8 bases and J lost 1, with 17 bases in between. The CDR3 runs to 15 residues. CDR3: CASLRSYQWNTEAFF. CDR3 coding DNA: TGTGCCAGCTTGCGTAGCTATCAGTGGAACACTGAAGCTTTCTTT.

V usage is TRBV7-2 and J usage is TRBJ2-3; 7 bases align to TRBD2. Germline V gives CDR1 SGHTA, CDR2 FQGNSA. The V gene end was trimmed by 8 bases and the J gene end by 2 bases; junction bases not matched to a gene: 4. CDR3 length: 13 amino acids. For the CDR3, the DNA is TGTGCCAGCGGAGCGGGGTACACAGATACGCAGTATTTT. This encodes CASGAGYTDTQYF. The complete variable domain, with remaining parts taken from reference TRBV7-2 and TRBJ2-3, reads GAGVSQSPSNKVTEKGKDVELRCDPISGHTALYWYRQSLGQGLEFLIYFQGNSAPDKSGLPSDRFSAERTGGSVSTLTIQRTQQEDSAVYLCASGAGYTDTQYFGPGTRLTVL.

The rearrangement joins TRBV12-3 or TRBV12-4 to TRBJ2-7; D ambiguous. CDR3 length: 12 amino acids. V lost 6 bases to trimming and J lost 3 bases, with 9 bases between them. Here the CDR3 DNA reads TGTGCCAGCAGCAAACTGGACTACGAGCAGTACTTC. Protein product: CASSKLDYEQYF.

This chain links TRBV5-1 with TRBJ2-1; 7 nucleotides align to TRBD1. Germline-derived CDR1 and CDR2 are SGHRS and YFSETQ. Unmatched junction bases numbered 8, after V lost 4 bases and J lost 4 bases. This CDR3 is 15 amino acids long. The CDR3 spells CASSRSGTEYNEQFF. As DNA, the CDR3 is TGCGCCAGCAGCCGATCCGGGACAGAATACAATGAGCAGTTCTTC.

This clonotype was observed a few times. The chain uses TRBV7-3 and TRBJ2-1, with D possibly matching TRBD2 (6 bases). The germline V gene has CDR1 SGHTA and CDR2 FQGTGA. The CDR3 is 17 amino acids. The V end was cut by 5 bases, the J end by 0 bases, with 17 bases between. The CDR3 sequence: CASSPTGGASSYNEQFF. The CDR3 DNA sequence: TGTGCCAGCAGCCCCACCGGAGGGGCTAGCTCCTACAATGAGCAGTTCTTC.

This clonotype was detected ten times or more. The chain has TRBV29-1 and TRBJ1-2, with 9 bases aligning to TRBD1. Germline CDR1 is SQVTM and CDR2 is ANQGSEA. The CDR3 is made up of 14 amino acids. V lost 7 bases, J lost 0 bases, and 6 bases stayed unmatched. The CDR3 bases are TGCAGCGGGGGGACAGGGCGAGCTAACTATGGCTACACCTTC. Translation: CSGGTGRANYGYTF.

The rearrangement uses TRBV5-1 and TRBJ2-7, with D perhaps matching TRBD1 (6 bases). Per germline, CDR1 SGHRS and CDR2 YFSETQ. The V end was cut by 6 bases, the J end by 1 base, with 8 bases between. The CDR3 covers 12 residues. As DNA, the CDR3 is TGCGCCAGCATGGGGACATCCTACGAGCAGTACTTC. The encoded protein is CASMGTSYEQYF.

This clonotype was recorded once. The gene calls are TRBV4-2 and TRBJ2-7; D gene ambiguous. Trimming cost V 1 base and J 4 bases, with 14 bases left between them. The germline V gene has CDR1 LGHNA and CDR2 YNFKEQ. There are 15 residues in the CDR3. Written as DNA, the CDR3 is TGTGCCAGCAGCCAAGGGAGACCTCGACTTTACGAGCAGTACTTC. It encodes CASSQGRPRLYEQYF.

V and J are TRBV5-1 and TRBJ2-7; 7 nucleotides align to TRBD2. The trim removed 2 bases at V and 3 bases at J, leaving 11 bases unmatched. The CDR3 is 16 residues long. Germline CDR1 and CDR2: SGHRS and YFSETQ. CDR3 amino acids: CASSFLPGGPLYEQYF. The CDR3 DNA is TGCGCCAGCAGCTTTCTACCGGGAGGTCCCCTCTACGAGCAGTACTTC.

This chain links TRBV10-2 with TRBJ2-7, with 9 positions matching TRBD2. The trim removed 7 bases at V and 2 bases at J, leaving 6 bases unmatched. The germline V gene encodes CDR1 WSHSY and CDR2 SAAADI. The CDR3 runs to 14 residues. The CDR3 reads CASTPGGRAYEQYF. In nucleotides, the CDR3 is TGCGCCAGCACTCCTGGCGGGAGGGCCTACGAGCAGTACTTC.

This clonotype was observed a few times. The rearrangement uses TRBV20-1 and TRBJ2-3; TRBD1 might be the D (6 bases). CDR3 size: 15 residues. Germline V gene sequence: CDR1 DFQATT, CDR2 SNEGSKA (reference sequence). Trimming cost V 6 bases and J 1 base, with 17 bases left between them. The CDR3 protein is CSAEQGKGRTDTQYF. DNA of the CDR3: TGCAGTGCCGAACAGGGAAAGGGGCGCACAGATACGCAGTATTTT.

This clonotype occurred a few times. The CDR3 is CASSAYPILAGGPRYEQYF. The CDR3, as DNA: TGTGCCAGCAGTGCTTACCCGATACTAGCGGGAGGGCCGAGGTACGAGCAGTACTTC. This chain connects TRBV12-3 or TRBV12-4 to TRBJ2-7; TRBD2 agrees at 13 bases. The length of the CDR3 is 19 residues. V shed 5 bases, J shed 4 bases, and the junction held 17 bases outside the gene matches.

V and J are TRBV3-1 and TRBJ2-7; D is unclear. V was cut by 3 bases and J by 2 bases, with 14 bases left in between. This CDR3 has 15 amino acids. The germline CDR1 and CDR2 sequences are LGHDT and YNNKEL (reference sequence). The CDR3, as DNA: TGTGCCAGCAGCCATCGGGCCTCCGGCGCCTACGAGCAGTACTTC. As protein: CASSHRASGAYEQYF.

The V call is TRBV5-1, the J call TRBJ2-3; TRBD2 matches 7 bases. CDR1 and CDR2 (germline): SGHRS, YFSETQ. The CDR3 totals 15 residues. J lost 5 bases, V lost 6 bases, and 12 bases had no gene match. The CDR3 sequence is CASTPGGAGVDTQYF. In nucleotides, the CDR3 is TGCGCCAGCACCCCCGGAGGTGCGGGGGTAGATACGCAGTATTTT.

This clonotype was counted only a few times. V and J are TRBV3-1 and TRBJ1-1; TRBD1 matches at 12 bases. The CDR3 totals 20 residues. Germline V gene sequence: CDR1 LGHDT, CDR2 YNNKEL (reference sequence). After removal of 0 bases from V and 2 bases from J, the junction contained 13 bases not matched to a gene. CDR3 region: CASSQDPRRDRGRSNTEAFF. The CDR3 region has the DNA TGTGCCAGCAGCCAAGATCCGCGCCGGGACAGGGGGCGATCAAACACTGAAGCTTTCTTT.

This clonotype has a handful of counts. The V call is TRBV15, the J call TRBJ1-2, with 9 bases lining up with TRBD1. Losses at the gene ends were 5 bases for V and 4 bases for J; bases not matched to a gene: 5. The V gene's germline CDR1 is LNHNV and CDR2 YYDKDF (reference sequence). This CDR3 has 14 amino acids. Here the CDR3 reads CATSGWTGAYGYTF. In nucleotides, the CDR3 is TGTGCCACCAGCGGTTGGACAGGGGCCTATGGCTACACCTTC.

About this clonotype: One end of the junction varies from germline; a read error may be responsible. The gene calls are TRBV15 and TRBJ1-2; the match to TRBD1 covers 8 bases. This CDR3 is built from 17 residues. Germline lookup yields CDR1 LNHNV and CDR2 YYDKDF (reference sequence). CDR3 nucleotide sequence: TGTGCCACCAGCAGAGACTCCCGGACAGGGCCTAACTATGGCGACACCTTC. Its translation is CATSRDSRTGPNYGDTF. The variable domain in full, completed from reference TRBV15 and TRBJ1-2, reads DAMVIQNPRYQVTQFGKPVTLSCSQTLNHNVMYWYQQKSSQAPKLLFHYYDKDFNNEADTPDNFQSRRPNTSFCFLDIRSPGLGDTAMYLCATSRDSRTGPNYGDTFGSGTRLTVV.

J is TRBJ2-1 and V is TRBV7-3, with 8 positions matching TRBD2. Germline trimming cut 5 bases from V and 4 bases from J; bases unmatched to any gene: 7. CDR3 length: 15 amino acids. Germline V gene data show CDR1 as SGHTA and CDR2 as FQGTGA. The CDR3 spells CASSPSGSAYNEQFF. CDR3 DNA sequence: TGTGCCAGCAGCCCGAGCGGGAGTGCTTACAATGAGCAGTTCTTC.

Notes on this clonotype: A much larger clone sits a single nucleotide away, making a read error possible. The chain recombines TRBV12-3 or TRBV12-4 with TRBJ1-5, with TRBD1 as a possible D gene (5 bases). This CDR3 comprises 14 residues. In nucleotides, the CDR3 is TGTGCCAGCGGCGAGACAGATAGCAATCAGCCCCCGCATTTT. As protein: CASGETDSNQPPHF.

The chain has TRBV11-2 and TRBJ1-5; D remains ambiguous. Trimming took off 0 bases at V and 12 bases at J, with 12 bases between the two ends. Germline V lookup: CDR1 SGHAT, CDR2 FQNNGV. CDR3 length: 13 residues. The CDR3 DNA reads TGTGCCAGCAGCTTAGATCCTGTGTCCCTCCAGCATTTT. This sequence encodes CASSLDPVSLQHF.

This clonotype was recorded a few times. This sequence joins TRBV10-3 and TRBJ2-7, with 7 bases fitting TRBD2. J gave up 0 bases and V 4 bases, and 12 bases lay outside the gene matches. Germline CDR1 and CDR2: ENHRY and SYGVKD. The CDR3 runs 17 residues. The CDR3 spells CAISAQPTSVNSYEQYF. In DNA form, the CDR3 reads TGTGCCATCAGTGCCCAACCCACTAGCGTGAACTCCTACGAGCAGTACTTC.

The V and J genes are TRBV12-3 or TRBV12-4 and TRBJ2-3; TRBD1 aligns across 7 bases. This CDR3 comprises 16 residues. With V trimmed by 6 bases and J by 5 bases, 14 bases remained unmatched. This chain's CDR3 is CASRLTGVSSVDTQYF. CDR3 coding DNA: TGTGCCAGCAGGCTCACAGGGGTTAGCTCGGTAGATACGCAGTATTTT.

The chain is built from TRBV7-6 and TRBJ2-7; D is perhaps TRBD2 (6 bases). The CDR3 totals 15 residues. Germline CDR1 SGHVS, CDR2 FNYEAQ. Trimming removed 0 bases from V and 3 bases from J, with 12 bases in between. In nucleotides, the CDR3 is TGTGCCAGCAGCTTAGCGGGAGGACCCTTCTACGAGCAGTACTTC. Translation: CASSLAGGPFYEQYF.

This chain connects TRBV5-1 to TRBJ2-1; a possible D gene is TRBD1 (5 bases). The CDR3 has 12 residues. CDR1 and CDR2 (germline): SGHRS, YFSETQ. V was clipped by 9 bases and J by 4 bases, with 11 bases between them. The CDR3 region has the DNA TGCGCCACACGATCAGGGTACAATGAGCAGTTCTTC. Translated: CATRSGYNEQFF. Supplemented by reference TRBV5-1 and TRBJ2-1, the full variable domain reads KAGVTQTPRYLIKTRGQQVTLSCSPISGHRSVSWYQQTPGQGLQFLFEYFSETQRNKGNFPGRFSGRQFSNSRSEMNVSTLELGDSALYLCATRSGYNEQFFGPGTRLTVL.

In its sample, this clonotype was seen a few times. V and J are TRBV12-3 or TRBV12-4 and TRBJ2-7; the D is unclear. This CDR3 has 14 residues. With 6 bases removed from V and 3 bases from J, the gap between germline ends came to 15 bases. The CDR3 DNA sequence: TGTGCCAGCAGCGCAACCGACAACCACTACGAGCAGTACTTC. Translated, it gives CASSATDNHYEQYF.

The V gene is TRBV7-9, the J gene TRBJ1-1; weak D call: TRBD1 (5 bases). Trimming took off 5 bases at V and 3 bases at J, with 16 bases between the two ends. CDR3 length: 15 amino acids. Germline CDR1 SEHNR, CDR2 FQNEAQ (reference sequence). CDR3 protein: CASSLPGGGDTEAFF. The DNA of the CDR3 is TGTGCCAGCAGCCTTCCTGGGGGGGGAGACACTGAAGCTTTCTTT.